This T cell receptor (beta chain) was identified in a study of T cell responses to AZD1222 COVID-19 vaccine. The study's findings and limits: Clonal diversity was possibly underestimated; the donors were predominantly white British and more often female. Seropositive status at baseline applied to only a handful of AZD1222 recipients.

Second-dose intervals near 4 or 12 weeks were combined. Repertoires were generated with immunoSEQ multiplex PCR, while TCRdb's copy carries only in-frame clones and drops some. In the table there are roughly 120,000 clones, around 83% of which are singletons. This clone was observed once. Its matching antigen is unknown. Trimming removed 1 base at V and 7 bases at J, with 13 bases between. The germline CDR1 and CDR2 sequences are LNHDA and SQIVND (reference sequence). The CDR3 is made up of 15 amino acids. The TCR sequence derives from an adult who received the AZD1222 COVID-19 vaccine. Sequenced here: peripheral blood, sampled 28 days after the second AZD1222 dose. The chain employs TRBV19 and TRBJ1-4; TRBD1 is a possible D gene (5 bases). As DNA, the CDR3 is TGTGCCAGTAGTATAGCGGCCTTCGGGGGTGAAAAACTGTTTTTT. This codes for CASSIAAFGGEKLFF.